The rows below give T cell receptor beta chains drawn from one sample of a study of OX40 agonist ivuxolimab in advanced cancers. The method was immunoSEQ multiplex PCR; TCRdb's version includes in-frame clones alone and lacks a portion of them. The table has tens of thousands of clones, 79% seen once. The source was CD4+ or CD8+ T cells sorted from blood, collected in a trial of the OX40 agonist ivuxolimab. All receptors come from an adult with an advanced solid tumor such as melanoma, head and neck, liver or kidney cancer. Both conserved end residues are part of each CDR3. Each record gives: J gene, V gene, D gene, CDR3 protein, CDR3 DNA. A D gene is named only where the DNA matches it firmly.

>TRBJ2-7|TRBV6-6|TRBD1
CASSYRDRAEEQYF
TGTGCCAGCAGTTACAGAGACAGGGCTGAAGAGCAGTACTTC
>TRBJ1-5|TRBV7-2|.
CASSLAGGQISNQPQHF
TGTGCCAGCAGCTTAGCTGGGGGACAAATTAGCAATCAGCCCCAGCATTTT
>TRBJ2-7|TRBV7-2|.
CASSLGSFGHEQYF
TGTGCCAGCAGCTTAGGTAGTTTTGGGCACGAGCAGTACTTC
>TRBJ2-1|TRBV9|TRBD2
CASSVATEAGGLHEQFF
TGTGCCAGCAGCGTAGCTACAGAAGCGGGAGGGCTCCATGAGCAGTTCTTC
>TRBJ2-5|TRBV5-8|TRBD2
CASSPGLAVRWTQYF
TGTGCCAGCAGCCCGGGACTAGCTGTTCGCTGGACCCAGTACTTC
>TRBJ2-1|TRBV5-1|TRBD2
CASSLEASGYNEQFF
TGCGCCAGCAGCTTAGAGGCTAGCGGGTACAATGAGCAGTTCTTC
>TRBJ2-4|TRBV10-3|TRBD2
CAISSQSQEGRASGGNIQYF
TGTGCCATCAGTTCTCAAAGCCAGGAGGGGAGGGCCTCGGGTGGAAACATTCAGTACTTC
>TRBJ2-3|TRBV4-1|.
CASSQGLTDTQYF
TGCGCCAGCAGCCAAGGGCTCACAGATACGCAGTATTTT
>TRBJ2-7|TRBV5-4|.
CASSLTDSYEQYF
TGTGCCAGCAGCTTAACGGACTCCTACGAGCAGTACTTC
>TRBJ2-7|TRBV4-3|.
CASSQDRRGFYEQYF
TGCGCCAGCAGCCAAGATCGGAGGGGGTTCTACGAGCAGTACTTC
>TRBJ2-1|TRBV5-1|.
CASSLGTAVSYNEQFF
TGCGCCAGCAGCTTGGGGACAGCAGTTTCCTACAATGAGCAGTTCTTC
>TRBJ2-2|TRBV9|.
CASSRAGELFF
TGTGCCAGCAGCCGCGCCGGGGAGCTGTTTTTT
>TRBJ2-3|TRBV29-1|.
CSVEQGWWYF
TGCAGCGTTGAACAGGGATGGTGGTATTTT
>TRBJ2-1|TRBV7-3|.
CASSLGDFEQFF
TGTGCCAGCAGCTTGGGGGACTTTGAGCAGTTCTTC
>TRBJ2-7|TRBV20-1|.
CSASPVYEQYF
TGCAGTGCTAGTCCCGTATACGAGCAGTACTTC
>TRBJ2-2|TRBV4-3|TRBD2
CASSQESGGLVGELFF
TGCGCCAGCAGCCAAGAAAGCGGGGGGCTGGTCGGGGAGCTGTTTTTT